The entry below describes one TCR beta chain. This record comes from a study of blood T cell repertoires in COVID-19. Study summary: COVID-19 samples from acute and convalescent phases originated in the United States, Italy and Spain. T cells, B-cell-depleted T cells, or PBMCs supplied cDNA or gDNA.

Libraries were prepared by immunoSEQ multiplex PCR; TCRdb keeps only in-frame clonotypes and omits some of them. The data show approximately 190,000 clones, around 86% seen once. The sample taken for sequencing was peripheral blood. This sequence was found in a woman between 40 and 50 years old with acute or convalescent COVID-19.

CDR3 amino acids: CAIRGGDTDTQYF. CDR3 DNA sequence: TGTGCCATCAGAGGCGGGGACACAGATACGCAGTATTTT. J is TRBJ2-3 and V is TRBV10-3; D perhaps matches TRBD2 (6 bases). With 6 bases removed from V and 2 bases from J, the gap between germline ends came to 9 bases. Germline values: CDR1 ENHRY, CDR2 SYGVKD. CDR3 length: 13 amino acids.